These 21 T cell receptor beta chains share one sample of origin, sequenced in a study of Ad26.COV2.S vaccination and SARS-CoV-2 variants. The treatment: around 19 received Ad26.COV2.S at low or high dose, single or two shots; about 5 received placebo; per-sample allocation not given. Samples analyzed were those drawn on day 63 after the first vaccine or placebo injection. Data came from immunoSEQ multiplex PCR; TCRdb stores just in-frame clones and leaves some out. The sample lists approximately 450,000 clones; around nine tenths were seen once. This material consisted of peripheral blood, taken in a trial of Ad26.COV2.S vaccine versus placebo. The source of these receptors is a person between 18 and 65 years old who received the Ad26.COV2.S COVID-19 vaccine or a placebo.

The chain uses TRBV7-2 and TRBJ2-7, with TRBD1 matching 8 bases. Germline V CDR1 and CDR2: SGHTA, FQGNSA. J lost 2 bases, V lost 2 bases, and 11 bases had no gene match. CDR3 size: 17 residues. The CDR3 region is CASSLLSSGQGAYEQYF. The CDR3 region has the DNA TGTGCCAGCAGCTTACTATCGTCAGGACAGGGAGCCTACGAGCAGTACTTC.

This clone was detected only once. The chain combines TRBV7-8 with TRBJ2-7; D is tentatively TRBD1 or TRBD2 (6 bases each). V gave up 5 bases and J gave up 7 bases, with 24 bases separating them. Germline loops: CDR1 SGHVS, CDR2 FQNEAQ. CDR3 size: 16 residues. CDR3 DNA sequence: TGTGCCAGCAGCAAGAGTAGGGGGGTGGCGGCGGGAGAGCAGTACTTC. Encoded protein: CASSKSRGVAAGEQYF.

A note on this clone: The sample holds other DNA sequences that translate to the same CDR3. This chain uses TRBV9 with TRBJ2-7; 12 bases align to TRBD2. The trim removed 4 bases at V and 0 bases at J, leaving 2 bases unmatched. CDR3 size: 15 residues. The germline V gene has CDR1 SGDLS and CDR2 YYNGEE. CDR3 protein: CASSSGLAGSYEQYF. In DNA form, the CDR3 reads TGTGCCAGCAGCTCGGGACTAGCGGGCTCCTACGAGCAGTACTTC.

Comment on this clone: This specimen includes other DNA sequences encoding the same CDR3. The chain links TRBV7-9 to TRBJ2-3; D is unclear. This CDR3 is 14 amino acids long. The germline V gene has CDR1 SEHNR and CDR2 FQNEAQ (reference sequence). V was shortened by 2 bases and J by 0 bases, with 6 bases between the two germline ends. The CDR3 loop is CASSLTTSTDTQYF. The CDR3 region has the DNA TGTGCCAGCAGCTTAACCACCAGCACAGATACGCAGTATTTT.

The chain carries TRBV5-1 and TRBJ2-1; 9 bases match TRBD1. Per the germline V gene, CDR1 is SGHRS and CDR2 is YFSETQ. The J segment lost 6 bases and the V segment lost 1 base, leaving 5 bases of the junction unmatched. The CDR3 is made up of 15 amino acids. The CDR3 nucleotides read TGCGCCAGCAGCTTGCGGACAGGGGAGGTCAATGAGCAGTTCTTC. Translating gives CASSLRTGEVNEQFF. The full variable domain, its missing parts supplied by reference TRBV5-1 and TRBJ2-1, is KAGVTQTPRYLIKTRGQQVTLSCSPISGHRSVSWYQQTPGQGLQFLFEYFSETQRNKGNFPGRFSGRQFSNSRSEMNVSTLELGDSALYLCASSLRTGEVNEQFFGPGTRLTVL.

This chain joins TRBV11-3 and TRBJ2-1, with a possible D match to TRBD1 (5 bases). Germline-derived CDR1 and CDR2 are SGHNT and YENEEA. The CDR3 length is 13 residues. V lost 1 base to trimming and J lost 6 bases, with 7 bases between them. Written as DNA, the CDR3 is TGTGCCAGCAGCTTAGCAGGGCGCAATGAGCAGTTCTTC. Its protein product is CASSLAGRNEQFF. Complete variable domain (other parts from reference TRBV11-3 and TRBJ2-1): EAGVVQSPRYKIIEKKQPVAFWCNPISGHNTLYWYLQNLGQGPELLIRYENEEAVDDSQLPKDRFSAERLKGVDSTLKIQPAELGDSAVYLCASSLAGRNEQFFGPGTRLTVL.

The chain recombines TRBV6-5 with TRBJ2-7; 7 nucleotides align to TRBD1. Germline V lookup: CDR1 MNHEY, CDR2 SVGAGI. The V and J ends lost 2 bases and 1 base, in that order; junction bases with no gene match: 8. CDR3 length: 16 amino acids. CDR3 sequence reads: CASSYADRAGSYEQYF. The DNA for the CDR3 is TGTGCCAGCAGTTACGCTGACAGGGCAGGTTCCTACGAGCAGTACTTC.

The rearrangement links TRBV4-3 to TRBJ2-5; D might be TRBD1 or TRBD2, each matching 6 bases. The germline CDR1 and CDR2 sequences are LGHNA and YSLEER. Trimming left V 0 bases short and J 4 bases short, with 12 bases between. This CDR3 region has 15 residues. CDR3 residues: CASSQDWGARETQYF. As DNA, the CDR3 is TGCGCCAGCAGCCAAGATTGGGGGGCTAGAGAGACCCAGTACTTC.

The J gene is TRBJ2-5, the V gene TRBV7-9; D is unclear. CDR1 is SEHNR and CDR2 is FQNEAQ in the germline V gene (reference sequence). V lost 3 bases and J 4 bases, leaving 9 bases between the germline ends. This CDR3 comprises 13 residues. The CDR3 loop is CASSFLWGETQYF. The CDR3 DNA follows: TGTGCCAGCAGCTTTCTCTGGGGAGAGACCCAGTACTTC.

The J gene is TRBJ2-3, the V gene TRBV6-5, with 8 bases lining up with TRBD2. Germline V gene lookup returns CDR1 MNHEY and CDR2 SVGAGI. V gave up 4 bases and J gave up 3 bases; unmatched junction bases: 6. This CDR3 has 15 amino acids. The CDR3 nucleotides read TGTGCCAGCAGTTTCCTCGGGAGGGGGACAGATACGCAGTATTTT. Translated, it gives CASSFLGRGTDTQYF.

The CDR3 loop reads CASSRGGTNTGELFF. Here the CDR3 DNA reads TGTGCCAGCAGCCGTGGAGGGACGAACACCGGGGAGCTGTTTTTT. The V call is TRBV5-6, the J call TRBJ2-2, with D possibly TRBD2 on 6 matching bases. The germline V and J ends were trimmed by 4 bases and 0 bases, with 10 bases remaining between them. Germline-derived CDR1 and CDR2 are SGHDT and YYEEEE. The CDR3 loop spans 15 amino acids.

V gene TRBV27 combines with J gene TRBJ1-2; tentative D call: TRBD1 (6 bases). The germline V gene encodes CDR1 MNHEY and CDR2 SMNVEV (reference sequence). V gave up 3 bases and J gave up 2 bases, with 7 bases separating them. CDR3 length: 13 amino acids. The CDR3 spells CASSFGQNYGYTF. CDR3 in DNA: TGTGCCAGCAGTTTTGGACAGAACTATGGCTACACCTTC.

DNA for the CDR3: TGTGCCAGCAGTTCCGGGACAGGGGGCCTACAGCCCCAGCATTTT. As protein: CASSSGTGGLQPQHF. The chain is built from TRBV6-5 and TRBJ1-5; 12 bases match TRBD1. V shed 4 bases, J shed 7 bases, and the junction held 5 bases outside the gene matches. This CDR3 spans 15 amino acids. Per germline, CDR1 MNHEY and CDR2 SVGAGI.

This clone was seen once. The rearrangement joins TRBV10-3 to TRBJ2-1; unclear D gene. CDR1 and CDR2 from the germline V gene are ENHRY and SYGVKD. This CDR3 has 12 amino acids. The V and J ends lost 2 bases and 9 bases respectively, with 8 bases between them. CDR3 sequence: CAISEGRFEQFF. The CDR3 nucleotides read TGTGCCATCAGTGAGGGTAGGTTTGAGCAGTTCTTC.

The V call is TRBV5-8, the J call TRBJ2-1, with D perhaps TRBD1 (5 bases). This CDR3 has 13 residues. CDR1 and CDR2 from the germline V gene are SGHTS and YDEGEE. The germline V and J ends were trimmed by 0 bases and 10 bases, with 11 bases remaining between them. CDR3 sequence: CASSLGGVGEQFF. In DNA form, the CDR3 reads TGTGCCAGCAGCTTGGGGGGCGTGGGAGAGCAGTTCTTC.

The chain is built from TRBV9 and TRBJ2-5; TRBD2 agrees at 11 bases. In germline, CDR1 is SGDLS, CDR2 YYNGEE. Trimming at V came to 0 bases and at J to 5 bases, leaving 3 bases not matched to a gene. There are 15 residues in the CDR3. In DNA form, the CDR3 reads TGTGCCAGCAGCGTAGGGGCTAGCGGGAGGGAGACCCAGTACTTC. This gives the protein CASSVGASGRETQYF.

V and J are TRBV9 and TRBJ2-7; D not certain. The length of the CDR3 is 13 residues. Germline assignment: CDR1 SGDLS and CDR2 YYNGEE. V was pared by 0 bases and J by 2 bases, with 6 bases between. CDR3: CASSVATAYEQYF. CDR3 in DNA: TGTGCCAGCAGCGTAGCTACGGCCTACGAGCAGTACTTC.

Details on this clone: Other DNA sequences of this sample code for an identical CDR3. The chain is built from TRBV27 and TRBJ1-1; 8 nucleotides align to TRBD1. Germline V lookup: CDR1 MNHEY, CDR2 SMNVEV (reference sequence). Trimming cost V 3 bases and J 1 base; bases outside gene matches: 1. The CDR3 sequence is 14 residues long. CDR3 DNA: TGTGCCAGCAGTTTTGGGACAGGGAACACTGAAGCTTTCTTT. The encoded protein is CASSFGTGNTEAFF.

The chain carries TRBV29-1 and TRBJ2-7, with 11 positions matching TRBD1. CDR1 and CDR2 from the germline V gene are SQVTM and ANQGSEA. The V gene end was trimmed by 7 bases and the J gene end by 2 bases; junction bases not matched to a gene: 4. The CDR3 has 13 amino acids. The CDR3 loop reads CSGRTGGTYEQYF. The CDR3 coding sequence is TGCAGCGGAAGGACAGGGGGCACCTACGAGCAGTACTTC.

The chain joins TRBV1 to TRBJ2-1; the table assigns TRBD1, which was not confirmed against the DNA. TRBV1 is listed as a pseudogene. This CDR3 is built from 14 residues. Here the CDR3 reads CTSTDRGPYNEQFF. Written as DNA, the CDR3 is TGCACCAGCACCGACAGGGGACCATACAATGAGCAGTTCTTC.

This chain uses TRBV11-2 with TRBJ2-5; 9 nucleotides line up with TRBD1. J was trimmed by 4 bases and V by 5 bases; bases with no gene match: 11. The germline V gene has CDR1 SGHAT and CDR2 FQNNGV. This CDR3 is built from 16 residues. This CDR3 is CASSGWRDRVGETQYF. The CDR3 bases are TGTGCCAGCAGCGGGTGGCGGGACAGGGTCGGAGAGACCCAGTACTTC.